The 17 T cell receptor beta chains presented below share a single source sample, sequenced in a study of T cells in Graves' hyperthyroidism and ophthalmopathy. TCR beta CDR3 regions were amplified from RNA transcripts. HTBI primers were used for first-round RT-PCR of the TCR CDR3. A single record per CDR3 protein comes from TCRdb applying MiXCR to the multiplex PCR reads. This sample carries around 610,000 distinct CDR3 sequences, 14% to 15% of them seen once, and the ten largest clones take over 3.5%. Specimen: blood. The receptors were sampled from a woman aged 40 to 50 with Graves' ophthalmopathy.

The chain combines TRBV6-1 with TRBJ2-2, with a possible D match to TRBD2 (5 bases). Germline CDR1 reads MNHNS; CDR2 reads SASEGT. V was shortened by 6 bases and J by 0 bases, with 14 bases between the two germline ends. This CDR3 contains 16 residues. CDR3 amino acids: CASRESGTTNTGELFF. The CDR3 nucleotides read TGTGCCAGCAGGGAGAGCGGAACGACGAACACCGGGGAGCTGTTTTTT.

This clonotype has a count of ten or more. The genes are TRBV28 and TRBJ2-2; a possible D gene is TRBD1 (5 bases). Trimming stripped 6 bases from V and 3 bases from J, with 11 bases between. Germline V CDR1 and CDR2: MDHEN, SYDVKM. CDR3 length equals 14 residues. The CDR3 loop reads CASSLIGDTGELFF. The CDR3 nucleotides read TGTGCCAGCAGCCTCATAGGGGACACCGGGGAGCTGTTTTTT. Combining the CDR3 with reference TRBV28 and TRBJ2-2 gives the whole variable domain DVKVTQSSRYLVKRTGEKVFLECVQDMDHENMFWYRQDPGLGLRLIYFSYDVKMKEKGDIPEGYSVSREKKERFSLILESASTNQTSMYLCASSLIGDTGELFFGEGSRLTVL.

This clonotype has more than one count but fewer than ten. V usage is TRBV24-1 and J usage is TRBJ1-1, with D possibly being TRBD1 (6 bases). Germline V gives CDR1 KGHDR, CDR2 SFDVKD. The CDR3 runs to 15 residues. Deletions cut 4 bases from V and 4 bases from J, with 15 bases between. This chain's CDR3 is CATSDTKVGGTEAFF. As DNA, the CDR3 is TGTGCCACCAGTGACACCAAGGTAGGGGGCACTGAAGCTTTCTTT.

A word on this clonotype: Just one base apart from a much larger clone, this may be a read error. V and J are TRBV30 and TRBJ1-1; D call uncertain. Germline loops: CDR1 GTSNPN, CDR2 SVGIG (reference sequence). The CDR3 runs 10 residues. The V end lost 6 bases, the J end lost 12 bases, and 14 bases lay between the germline ends. The CDR3 region is CACFLDQTFF. DNA for the CDR3: TGTGCCTGTTTCCTGGACCAAACTTTCTTT.

This clonotype has a handful of counts. The J gene is TRBJ1-6, the V gene TRBV28; tentatively, D is TRBD1 (5 bases). V dropped 5 bases and J dropped 0 bases, with 11 bases sitting between them. The CDR3 totals 16 residues. Germline values: CDR1 MDHEN, CDR2 SYDVKM. CDR3 sequence (DNA): TGTGCCAGCAGTCCCCGGGGGGACTCCTATAATTCACCCCTCCACTTT. Translation gives CASSPRGDSYNSPLHF.

The chain carries TRBV12-3 or TRBV12-4 and TRBJ1-5; 8 positions match TRBD1. V was clipped by 7 bases and J by 2 bases; unmatched bases: 4. The CDR3 covers 14 residues. The CDR3 sequence is CASTQGAGNQPQHF. The CDR3 nucleotides read TGTGCCAGCACCCAGGGGGCTGGCAATCAGCCCCAGCATTTT.

The J gene is TRBJ2-5, the V gene TRBV11-2, with TRBD2 matching 13 bases. Germline CDR1 SGHAT, CDR2 FQNNGV. J was trimmed by 3 bases and V by 9 bases; bases with no gene match: 16. There are 18 residues in the CDR3. CDR3: CASSTSPGLAGREETQYF. CDR3 nucleotide sequence: TGTGCCAGTAGTACGAGTCCGGGACTAGCGGGAAGAGAAGAGACCCAGTACTTC.

The sample holds many counts of this clonotype. The chain joins TRBV20-1 to TRBJ2-5; 7 bases agree with TRBD2. In germline, CDR1 is DFQATT, CDR2 SNEGSKA (reference sequence). Trimming at V came to 3 bases and at J to 4 bases, leaving 2 bases not matched to a gene. This CDR3 has 12 residues. CDR3 in DNA: TGCAGTGCTAGTCCTAGCGGAGAGACCCAGTACTTC. It specifies CSASPSGETQYF.

The V and J genes are TRBV7-9 and TRBJ1-1, with TRBD1 matching 8 bases. The CDR3 extends over 15 amino acids. The germline gives CDR1 SEHNR, CDR2 FQNEAQ (reference sequence). J gave up 4 bases and V 1 base, and 5 bases lay outside the gene matches. The CDR3 loop is CASSLGQGATTEAFF. CDR3 DNA: TGTGCCAGCAGCTTAGGTCAGGGGGCGACCACTGAAGCTTTCTTT. The entire variable domain, with the rest obtained from reference TRBV7-9 and TRBJ1-1, is as follows: DTGVSQNPRHKITKRGQNVTFRCDPISEHNRLYWYRQTLGQGPEFLTYFQNEAQLEKSRLLSDRFSAERPKGSFSTLEIQRTEQGDSAMYLCASSLGQGATTEAFFGQGTRLTVV.

This sequence joins TRBV20-1 and TRBJ1-3; D gene ambiguous. The CDR3 extends over 20 amino acids. The V and J ends lost 0 bases and 0 bases respectively, with 24 bases between them. Germline lookup yields CDR1 DFQATT and CDR2 SNEGSKA (reference sequence). CDR3: CSAREVGGQPKGTSGNTIYF. The DNA for the CDR3 is TGCAGTGCTAGAGAGGTAGGAGGTCAGCCCAAGGGCACCTCTGGAAACACCATATATTTT.

This clonotype was seen ten or more times. CDR3 in DNA: TGCAGTGCTAGTTGGGGGGCTGGAAACACCATATATTTT. Translating gives CSASWGAGNTIYF. The chain carries TRBV20-1 and TRBJ1-3; D is perhaps TRBD1 (5 bases). Per germline, CDR1 DFQATT and CDR2 SNEGSKA (reference sequence). The ends were cut back, 3 bases at V and 2 bases at J, with 8 bases in the middle. The CDR3 extends over 13 amino acids.

The chain has TRBV18 and TRBJ2-7, with 9 bases aligning to TRBD2. Germline V gives CDR1 KGHSH, CDR2 LQKENI. The CDR3 extends over 16 amino acids. Trimming removed 3 bases from V and 1 base from J; junction bases left unmatched: 7. The CDR3, as DNA: TGTGCCAGCTCACCTTTGGCGGGAGGGGGTTCCTACGAGCAGTACTTC. Amino acid sequence: CASSPLAGGGSYEQYF.

This chain joins TRBV7-8 and TRBJ2-7, with 10 bases aligning to TRBD1. V was clipped by 1 base and J by 3 bases; unmatched bases: 9. Looked up from germline, CDR1 is SGHVS and CDR2 is FQNEAQ. The CDR3 contains 17 residues. CDR3 sequence: CASSLVPVGDRGYEQYF. CDR3 DNA: TGTGCCAGCAGCTTAGTACCTGTTGGGGACAGGGGCTACGAGCAGTACTTC.

In this sample, this clonotype turned up many times. The chain employs TRBV19 and TRBJ1-2; 10 bases are a match to TRBD1. V was pared by 7 bases and J by 1 base, with 9 bases of the junction left unmatched. CDR1 LNHDA and CDR2 SQIVND come from the germline V gene (reference sequence). The CDR3 runs to 16 residues. The CDR3 sequence is CASTGTGVRSNYGYTF. The CDR3 DNA sequence: TGTGCCAGTACCGGGACAGGGGTTAGGAGTAACTATGGCTACACCTTC. Filled out from reference TRBV19 and TRBJ1-2, the complete variable domain reads DGGITQSPKYLFRKEGQNVTLSCEQNLNHDAMYWYRQDPGQGLRLIYYSQIVNDFQKGDIAEGYSVSREKKESFPLTVTSAQKNPTAFYLCASTGTGVRSNYGYTFGSGTRLTVV.

This clonotype was seen many times. The chain employs TRBV6-2 or TRBV6-3 and TRBJ2-7, with a possible D match to TRBD1 (5 bases). The V and J ends lost 2 bases and 1 base respectively, with 18 bases between them. Germline CDR1 MNHEY, CDR2 SVGEGT. The CDR3 sequence is 17 residues long. The CDR3 protein is CASSYPTDTVLSYEQYF. The CDR3 bases are TGTGCCAGCAGTTACCCCACGGACACGGTCCTATCCTACGAGCAGTACTTC.

The chain employs TRBV20-1 and TRBJ1-5, with D possibly being TRBD1 (5 bases). The CDR3 has 15 residues. The germline gives CDR1 DFQATT, CDR2 SNEGSKA (reference sequence). V was clipped by 5 bases and J by 0 bases, with 14 bases between them. The CDR3 bases are TGCAGTGCTGGGACCGGGGCCTATAGCAATCAGCCCCAGCATTTT. Its protein is CSAGTGAYSNQPQHF.

In its sample, this clonotype was seen many times. The rearrangement links TRBV6-7 to TRBJ1-5, with TRBD1 identical over 7 bases. TRBV6-7 falls under the ORF class, with uncertain function. This CDR3 contains 14 residues. The CDR3 protein is CAHDRDRFNQPQHF. The CDR3 DNA follows: TGTGCTCACGACAGGGATCGCTTCAATCAGCCCCAGCATTTT.